The clone carrying this T cell receptor beta chain was counted only a few times. This record comes from a study of blood T cell repertoires in COVID-19. Turning to the study itself: The United States, Italy and Spain provided the acute and convalescent COVID-19 samples. PBMCs, B-cell-depleted T cells, or T cells provided the cDNA or gDNA that made up the material.

Per the authors' pipeline: Using reference gene primer amplification, nucleated cell counts were estimated. Some clones are missing from TCRdb's copy, which holds only in-frame ones; the method was immunoSEQ multiplex PCR. V and J calls and clone size follow that table, whereas D and trimming were derived from the DNA. This table has under 35,000 clones, approximately 88% appearing once. CDR1 is LNHDA, CDR2 SQIVND, per germline (reference sequence). With 5 bases clipped from V and 5 bases from J, the junction kept 10 bases outside the gene matches. The CDR3 has 16 amino acids. The sample consisted of peripheral blood. The chain has TRBV19 and TRBJ2-1; the match to TRBD1 covers 9 bases. This sequence originates from a man in his sixties with active COVID-19. The chain's CDR3 is CASSAQTGTGNNEQFF. The CDR3 DNA sequence: TGTGCCAGTAGTGCCCAAACCGGGACAGGGAACAATGAGCAGTTCTTC.